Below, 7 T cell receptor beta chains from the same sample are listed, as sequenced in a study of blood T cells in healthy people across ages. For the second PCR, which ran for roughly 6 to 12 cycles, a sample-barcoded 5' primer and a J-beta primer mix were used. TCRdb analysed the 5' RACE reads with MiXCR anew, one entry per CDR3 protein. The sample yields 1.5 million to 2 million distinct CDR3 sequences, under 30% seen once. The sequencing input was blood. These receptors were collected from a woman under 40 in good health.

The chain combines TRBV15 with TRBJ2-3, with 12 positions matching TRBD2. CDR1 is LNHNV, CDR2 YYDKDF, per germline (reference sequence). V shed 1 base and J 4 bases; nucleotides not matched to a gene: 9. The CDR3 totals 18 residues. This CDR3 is CATSRAQSASGGADTQYF. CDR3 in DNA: TGTGCCACCAGCAGAGCTCAATCGGCTAGCGGGGGGGCAGATACGCAGTATTTT. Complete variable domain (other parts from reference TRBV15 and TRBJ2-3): DAMVIQNPRYQVTQFGKPVTLSCSQTLNHNVMYWYQQKSSQAPKLLFHYYDKDFNNEADTPDNFQSRRPNTSFCFLDIRSPGLGDTAMYLCATSRAQSASGGADTQYFGPGTRLTVL.

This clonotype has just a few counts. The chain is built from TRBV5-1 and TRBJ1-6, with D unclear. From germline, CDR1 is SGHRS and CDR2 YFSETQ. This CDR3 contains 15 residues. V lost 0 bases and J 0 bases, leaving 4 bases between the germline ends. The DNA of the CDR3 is TGCGCCAGCAGCTTGGCTGTCTCCTATAATTCACCCCTCCACTTT. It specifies CASSLAVSYNSPLHF.

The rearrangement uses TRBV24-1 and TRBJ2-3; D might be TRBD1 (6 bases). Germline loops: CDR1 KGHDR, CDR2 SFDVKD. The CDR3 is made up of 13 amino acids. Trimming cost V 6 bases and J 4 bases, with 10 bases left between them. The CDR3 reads CATSQGSADTQYF. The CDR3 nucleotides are TGTGCCACCAGTCAGGGGTCCGCAGATACGCAGTATTTT.

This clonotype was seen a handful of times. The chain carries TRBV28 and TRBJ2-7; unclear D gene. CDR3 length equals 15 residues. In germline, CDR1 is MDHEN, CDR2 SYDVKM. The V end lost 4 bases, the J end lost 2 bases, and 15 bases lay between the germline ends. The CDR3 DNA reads TGTGCCAGCAGTTCCAGGTCCGCTCCCACCTACGAGCAGTACTTC. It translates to CASSSRSAPTYEQYF.

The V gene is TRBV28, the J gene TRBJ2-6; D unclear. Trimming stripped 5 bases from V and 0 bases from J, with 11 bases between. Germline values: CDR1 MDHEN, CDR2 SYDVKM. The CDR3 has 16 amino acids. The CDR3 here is CASSAAGYSGANVLTF. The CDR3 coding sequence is TGTGCCAGCAGTGCGGCAGGTTACTCTGGGGCCAACGTCCTGACTTTC.

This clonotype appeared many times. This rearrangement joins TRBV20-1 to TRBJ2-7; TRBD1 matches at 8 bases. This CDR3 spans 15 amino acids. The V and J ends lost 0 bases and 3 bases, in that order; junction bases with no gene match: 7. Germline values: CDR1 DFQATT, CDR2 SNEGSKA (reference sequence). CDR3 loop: CSARERGQANYEQYF. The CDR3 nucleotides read TGCAGTGCTAGAGAAAGGGGACAGGCCAACTACGAGCAGTACTTC.

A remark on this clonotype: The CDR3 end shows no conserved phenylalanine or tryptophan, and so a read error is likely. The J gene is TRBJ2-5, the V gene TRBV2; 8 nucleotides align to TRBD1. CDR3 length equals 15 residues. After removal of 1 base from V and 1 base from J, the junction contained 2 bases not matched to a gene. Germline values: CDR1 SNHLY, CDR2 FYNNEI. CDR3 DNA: TGTGCCAGCAGTGAAGGGGACAGGAGCCAAGAGACCCAGTACGTC. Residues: CASSEGDRSQETQYV.